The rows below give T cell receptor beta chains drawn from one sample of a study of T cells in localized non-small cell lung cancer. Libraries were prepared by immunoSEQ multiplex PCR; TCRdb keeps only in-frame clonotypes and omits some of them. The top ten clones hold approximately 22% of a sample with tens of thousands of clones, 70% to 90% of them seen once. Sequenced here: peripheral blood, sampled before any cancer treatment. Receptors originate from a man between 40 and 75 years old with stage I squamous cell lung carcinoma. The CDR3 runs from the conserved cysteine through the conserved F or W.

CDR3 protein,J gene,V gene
CASSLQIAGVLKQFF,TRBJ2-1,TRBV28
CASGYGTDTQYF,TRBJ2-3,TRBV27
CASSNLVETRDEQFF,TRBJ2-1,TRBV21-1
CASRGRTEAFF,TRBJ1-1,TRBV28
CASSPPRGTTWEDTQYF,TRBJ2-3,TRBV11-1
CASSREGLGSYEQYF,TRBJ2-7,TRBV27
CASSQDPPASGETQYF,TRBJ2-5,TRBV4-3
CASSLQGTTDTQYF,TRBJ2-3,TRBV5-8
CASSPYRGSWAEAFF,TRBJ1-1,TRBV7-8
CAISVGGRAYEQYF,TRBJ2-7,TRBV10-3
CASSQVSGSDNEQFF,TRBJ2-1,TRBV4-3